Below, 17 T cell receptor beta chains from the same sample are listed, as sequenced in a study of blood T cell repertoires in COVID-19. Here immunoSEQ multiplex PCR was the method, and the copy in TCRdb shows in-frame clones only, minus some. The data show 380,000 or so clones, 88% seen once. Sequencing used PBMCs or T cells enriched from blood (not recorded which). The receptors shown here come from a woman between 25 and 40 years old with acute COVID-19.

The chain has TRBV19 and TRBJ2-4; TRBD1 matches at 7 bases. Trimming cost V 2 bases and J 0 bases; bases outside gene matches: 7. This CDR3 spans 17 amino acids. From germline, CDR1 is LNHDA and CDR2 SQIVND (reference sequence). CDR3 nucleotides: TGTGCCAGTAGTATATCAGCGACAGGGTTAGCCAAAAACATTCAGTACTTC. Protein product: CASSISATGLAKNIQYF.

V is TRBV6-5 and J is TRBJ2-5; 8 nucleotides agree with TRBD2. Germline values: CDR1 MNHEY, CDR2 SVGAGI. CDR3 length: 14 amino acids. J lost 9 bases, V lost 3 bases, and 9 bases had no gene match. The CDR3 is CASSYRGGSSAQYF. The DNA of the CDR3 is TGTGCCAGCAGTTATCGGGGGGGGAGTTCGGCCCAGTACTTC.

This clone was counted a single time. The V and J genes are TRBV24-1 and TRBJ1-2; 10 bases agree with TRBD1. V shed 5 bases and J 4 bases; nucleotides not matched to a gene: 3. The CDR3 is 14 amino acids. Germline lookup yields CDR1 KGHDR and CDR2 SFDVKD. The CDR3 DNA is TGTGCCACCAGTGCTCGGGACAGGGGCTATGGCTACACCTTC. It is translated as CATSARDRGYGYTF.

The chain carries TRBV7-9 and TRBJ1-5; D might be TRBD1 (5 bases). The germline V and J ends were trimmed by 1 base and 0 bases, with 7 bases remaining between them. The CDR3 has 15 amino acids. CDR1 is SEHNR and CDR2 is FQNEAQ in the germline V gene (reference sequence). DNA of the CDR3: TGTGCCAGCAGCTTAGAACAGGATAGCAATCAGCCCCAGCATTTT. Translation gives CASSLEQDSNQPQHF.

The V call is TRBV24-1, the J call TRBJ1-2; 10 bases agree with TRBD1. Unmatched junction bases numbered 5, after V lost 4 bases and J lost 7 bases. This CDR3 region has 14 residues. Germline V gene lookup returns CDR1 KGHDR and CDR2 SFDVKD. DNA for the CDR3: TGTGCCACCAGTGAGCGCGGACAGGGGGTTGGCTACACCTTC. This sequence encodes CATSERGQGVGYTF.

The rearrangement links TRBV19 to TRBJ1-5; D is possibly TRBD1 (5 bases). V shed 5 bases and J shed 4 bases, with 18 bases lying between them. The CDR3 spans 16 residues. The germline CDR1 and CDR2 sequences are LNHDA and SQIVND (reference sequence). CDR3 in DNA: TGTGCCAGTAGTCCGACAAGGGGCGTCGGGAATCAGCCCCAGCATTTT. Its protein is CASSPTRGVGNQPQHF.

DNA of the CDR3: TGTGCCAGCAGGCCTGACAGGGGTAATTCACCCCTCCACTTT. It is translated as CASRPDRGNSPLHF. The chain uses TRBV2 and TRBJ1-6, with TRBD1 matching over 8 bases. V lost 6 bases to trimming and J lost 6 bases; unmatched junction nucleotides: 4. CDR1 and CDR2 (germline): SNHLY, FYNNEI. The length of the CDR3 is 14 residues.

This clone was detected only a few times. V is TRBV9 and J is TRBJ1-6; the D is unclear. From germline, CDR1 is SGDLS and CDR2 YYNGEE. The V end was cut by 0 bases, the J end by 8 bases, with 6 bases between. CDR3 length: 13 residues. As DNA, the CDR3 is TGTGCCAGCAGCGTAGCTACCGATTCACCCCTCCACTTT. Its protein product is CASSVATDSPLHF.

This rearrangement joins TRBV7-3 to TRBJ2-5; 7 bases align to TRBD1. V lost 5 bases to trimming and J lost 5 bases; unmatched junction nucleotides: 5. The CDR3 totals 13 residues. Germline V gene data show CDR1 as SGHTA and CDR2 as FQGTGA. The CDR3 nucleotides read TGTGCCAGCAGCCAGACAGGGTACGAGACCCAGTACTTC. This translates into CASSQTGYETQYF.

This clone has just one count. CDR3 coding DNA: TGTGCCAGCAGCTTTGGAGGGCTGGGCGAGCAGTACTTC. It translates to CASSFGGLGEQYF. The chain has TRBV27 and TRBJ2-7, with D maybe TRBD2 (6 bases). Germline CDR1 is MNHEY and CDR2 is SMNVEV (reference sequence). The CDR3 loop spans 13 amino acids. The ends were cut back, 6 bases at V and 6 bases at J, with 15 bases in the middle.

The count of this clone is one. The chain has TRBV2 and TRBJ1-5; 8 nucleotides match TRBD1. This CDR3 is built from 16 residues. V was pared by 4 bases and J by 0 bases, with 5 bases of the junction left unmatched. Per the germline V gene, CDR1 is SNHLY and CDR2 is FYNNEI. The CDR3 region has the DNA TGTGCCAGCAGTGGGGACAGGAGTCATAGCAATCAGCCCCAGCATTTT. Protein: CASSGDRSHSNQPQHF.

The J gene is TRBJ2-1, the V gene TRBV7-9; TRBD1 is a possible D gene (5 bases). The germline gives CDR1 SEHNR, CDR2 FQNEAQ (reference sequence). This CDR3 is built from 13 residues. Trimming left V 5 bases short and J 4 bases short, with 9 bases between. CDR3: CASSVQGYNEQFF. The DNA for the CDR3 is TGTGCCAGCAGCGTGCAGGGTTACAATGAGCAGTTCTTC.

The V and J genes are TRBV27 and TRBJ2-3; 14 bases match TRBD2. V lost 5 bases and J lost 6; bases outside the gene matches: 7. Germline CDR1 and CDR2: MNHEY and SMNVEV (reference sequence). CDR3 size: 16 residues. The CDR3 loop is CASSRGTSGGRDTQYF. The CDR3 DNA reads TGTGCCAGCAGTCGTGGGACTAGCGGGGGTCGCGATACGCAGTATTTT.

The chain is built from TRBV28 and TRBJ2-7, with D maybe TRBD1 (6 bases). The V gene's germline CDR1 is MDHEN and CDR2 SYDVKM. The CDR3 is made up of 15 amino acids. V was pared by 2 bases and J by 3 bases, with 14 bases between. CDR3 in amino acids: CASSLLGALNYEQYF. As DNA, the CDR3 is TGTGCCAGCAGTTTACTGGGGGCGTTGAACTACGAGCAGTACTTC.

The V call is TRBV9, the J call TRBJ2-5; 8 bases fit TRBD1. This CDR3 contains 14 residues. V shed 0 bases and J 5 bases; nucleotides not matched to a gene: 3. Germline-derived CDR1 and CDR2 are SGDLS and YYNGEE. The CDR3 bases are TGTGCCAGCAGCGTAGGCCCAGGGGGCGAGACCCAGTACTTC. Amino acid sequence: CASSVGPGGETQYF.

This chain links TRBV7-2 with TRBJ2-3; D may be TRBD2 (5 bases). Germline values: CDR1 SGHTA, CDR2 FQGNSA. V lost 4 bases and J 1 base, leaving 15 bases between the germline ends. This CDR3 is built from 16 residues. CDR3 amino acids: CASSSPAAGGTDTQYF. The CDR3 DNA reads as TGTGCCAGCAGCTCCCCGGCGGCCGGGGGCACAGATACGCAGTATTTT.

The V gene is TRBV5-1, the J gene TRBJ2-2, with a tentative D call TRBD1 (5 bases). This CDR3 is built from 15 residues. Trimming pared 4 bases from V and 4 bases from J, leaving 14 bases between. The germline CDR1 and CDR2 sequences are SGHRS and YFSETQ. CDR3 residues: CASSRNLGATGELFF. Written as DNA, the CDR3 is TGCGCCAGCAGCCGTAACTTAGGGGCCACCGGGGAGCTGTTTTTT.